The subject of this entry is one TCR beta chain. The sample is drawn from a study of blood T cell repertoires in COVID-19. The data were produced by immunoSEQ multiplex PCR, yet TCRdb's version contains in-frame clones alone and is incomplete. The top ten clones hold more than 7.5% of a sample with around 140,000 clones, 80% to 85% of them seen once. Germline trimming cut 4 bases from V and 7 bases from J; bases unmatched to any gene: 11. Germline assignment: CDR1 SEHNR and CDR2 FQNEAQ (reference sequence). CDR3 length: 16 residues. Source material: peripheral blood. This rearrangement joins TRBV7-9 to TRBJ2-1; 9 bases match TRBD2. The sequence came from a woman in her fifties or sixties with active or convalescent COVID-19. This chain's CDR3 is CASSSPRSGRINEQFF. CDR3 DNA: TGTGCCAGCAGCTCTCCTAGGAGCGGGAGGATTAATGAGCAGTTCTTC.